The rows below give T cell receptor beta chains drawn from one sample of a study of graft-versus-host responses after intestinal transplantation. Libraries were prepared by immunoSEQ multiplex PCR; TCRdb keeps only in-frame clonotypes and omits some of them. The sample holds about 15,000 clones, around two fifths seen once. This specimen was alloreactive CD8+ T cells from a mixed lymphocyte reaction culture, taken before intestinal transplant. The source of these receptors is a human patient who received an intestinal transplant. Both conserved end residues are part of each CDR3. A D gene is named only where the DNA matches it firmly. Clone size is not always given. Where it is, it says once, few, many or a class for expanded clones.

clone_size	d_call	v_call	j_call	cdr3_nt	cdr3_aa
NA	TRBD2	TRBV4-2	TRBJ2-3	TGTGCCAGCAGCCCCGGACTAGCGGACACAGATACGCAGTATTTT	CASSPGLADTDTQYF
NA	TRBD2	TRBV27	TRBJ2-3	TGTGCCAGCAGTTGGGTAGCGGGAGCCCCAGATACGCAGTATTTT	CASSWVAGAPDTQYF
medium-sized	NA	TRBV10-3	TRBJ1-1	TGTGCCATCAGTGAGCCCCAGGGGTCCTCTGAAGCTTTCTTT	CAISEPQGSSEAFF
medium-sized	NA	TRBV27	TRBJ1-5	TGTGCCAGCAGTTTAGGGAGCAATCAGCCCCAGCATTTT	CASSLGSNQPQHF
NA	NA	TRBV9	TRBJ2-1	TGTGCCAGCAGCGTAAGGCGGGACACCTACAATGAGCAGTTCTTC	CASSVRRDTYNEQFF
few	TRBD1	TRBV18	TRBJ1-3	TGTGCCAGCTCACCCTTCCGGGACAGGGATTCCCGAAACACCATATATTTT	CASSPFRDRDSRNTIYF
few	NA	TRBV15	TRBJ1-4	TGTGCCACCAGCCCATCGGGACTCCGGAATGAAAAACTGTTTTTT	CATSPSGLRNEKLFF
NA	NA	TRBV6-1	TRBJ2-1	TGTGCCAGCAGCCCCGGGATAGAAGAGCAGTTCTTC	CASSPGIEEQFF
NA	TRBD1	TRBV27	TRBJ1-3	TGTGCCAGCAGTCCCCGGGACAGGGTAGGGGGGTCTGGAAACACCATATATTTT	CASSPRDRVGGSGNTIYF
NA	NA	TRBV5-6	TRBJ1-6	TGTGCCAGCAGCCACCCCTTTGGGGTCGGTAATTCACCCCTCCACTTT	CASSHPFGVGNSPLHF
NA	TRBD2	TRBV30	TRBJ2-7	TGTGCCGTACTAGCGGGAGGGTACGAGCAGTACTTC	CAVLAGGYEQYF
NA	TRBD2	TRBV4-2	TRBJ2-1	TGTGCCAGCAGCCAGCCTGTAGCGGGAAGTTCGGAGCAGTTCTTC	CASSQPVAGSSEQFF
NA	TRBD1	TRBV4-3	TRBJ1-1	TGCGCCAGCAGCCAAGATCCTTTGACAGGGGAAGCTTTCTTT	CASSQDPLTGEAFF
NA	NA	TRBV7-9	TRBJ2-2	TGTGCCAGCAGCGTACAGGGATCGAACACCGGGGAGCTGTTTTTT	CASSVQGSNTGELFF